This TCR beta chain was obtained from a study of blood T cell repertoires in COVID-19 (dated by TCRdb to 2019 to 2021). Regarding the study in general: Samples from collaborators originated in the United States, Italy and Spain and spanned both the acute and convalescent phases of COVID-19. The prospective study material was composed of cDNA or gDNA derived from T cells, B-cell-depleted T cells, or PBMCs. Deeply sampled blood TCRbeta repertoires from subjects exposed to, actively infected with, or recovered from COVID-19 were included in the dataset. The repertoires were released in a freely available public database meant as a resource for research on the immune response to SARS-CoV-2. The samples were drawn from the first 160 participants of the ongoing ImmuneRACE study and from roughly 1,300 subjects provided by 6 global collaborators. A de-identified subject ID, COVID-19 status, age in years and sex were almost always included in the sample metadata. HLA class I and class II types, where available, came from metadata supplied by the sample provider rather than from assay-based typing.

As regards this clone: Its antigen is not yet known. Base quality data are lacking; no much larger clone is found one base away.

Overall results and qualifications from the work: Clinical and demographic metadata were provided uncurated, with the amount varying by source and participant.

TCRbeta CDR3 regions were amplified from genomic DNA using the immunoSEQ Assay, a bias-controlled multiplex PCR. The published analysis was carried out like this. Within the assay, amplification of reference gene primers was used to estimate how many nucleated cells each sample contained. To quantify the absolute abundance of each unique TCRbeta CDR3 rearrangement, sequence reads were collapsed and filtered. For each sample, productive Simpson clonality was calculated by taking the square root of Simpson's diversity index across productive rearrangements. Not all clones reach the TCRdb copy of this immuneACCESS table, which keeps in-frame sequences only. Checked studies attribute under half of the gap to unresolved V genes and leave the rest unexplained. That table furnishes V, J and clone size, whereas the DNA furnished D and trimming. The sample records about 170,000 clones, approximately 80% of which are singletons. The top ten hold roughly 9.2% of the sample.

Collaborating institutions collected whole blood in K2EDTA tubes following their own protocols. Collaborator samples were shipped for TCRbeta analysis as frozen whole blood, isolated PBMCs, or DNA extracted from either sample type. V has 6 bases trimmed and J has 1 base trimmed; junction bases matching no gene number 8. The CDR3 runs 15 residues from the cysteine to the phenylalanine. The DNA shown is the 45-base CDR3, in frame from base 1. CDR1 and CDR2, per the germline V gene, are ENHRY and SYGVKD. The source of this sequence is a woman older than 75 with active or convalescent COVID-19. The sequence joins TRBV10-3 to TRBJ2-5; 7 central nucleotides agree with TRBD1. The sample comprised peripheral blood. The encoded CDR3 is CAIRARDSFQETQYF. The bases read TGTGCCATCAGAGCCCGGGACAGTTTCCAAGAGACCCAGTACTTC.